Below, one T cell receptor (beta chain) is given with its context. Its antigen is unknown. Within one base of it there is no much larger clone, and no base qualities were kept. TCR beta CDR3 regions were sequenced from DNA using the immunoSEQ hsTCRbeta Kit. The study's own analysis went as follows. The ImmunoSEQ Analyzer was used to analyse the TCR sequencing data. T cell clonality was defined as 1 minus Pielou's evenness, as computed on productive rearrangements. The inverse Simpson index, applied to productive templates, was used to measure T cell diversity. T cell density was defined as TCR beta template counts normalized to usable DNA, with usable DNA estimated by amplification and sequencing of housekeeping genes. Two-sided Kruskal-Wallis tests were used to compare TCR metrics across histologic stages. This immuneACCESS table, as held by TCRdb, lists in-frame sequences with V and J called but not all clones. Of the missing ones, under half trace to an unresolved V gene in checked studies; the others have no known cause. That table furnishes V, J and clone size, whereas the DNA furnished D and trimming. For this sample the table gives around 10,000 clones, of which 82% were detected only once. The ten largest clones add up to around 3.3% of the sample.

Reading the germline V gene gives CDR1 SGHRS and CDR2 YFSETQ. Unmatched junction bases come to 5, with V trimmed by 4 bases and J by 4 bases. The CDR3 runs 14 residues from the cysteine to the phenylalanine. Of the read, only the CDR3 DNA is kept; its 42 bases are in frame from base 1. This sample is part of a study of immune evolution from preneoplasia to lung adenocarcinoma (dated by TCRdb to about 2021). In the study overall: No AAH lesions showed HLA loss of heterozygosity, compared with 6% to 8.5% of AIS, around 15% of MIA and approximately 30% of ADC lesions. Resected precursor lesions (AAH, AIS, MIA) and invasive adenocarcinomas were compared against paired morphologically normal lung tissue. The immune data were integrated with whole exome sequencing and methylation data from the same cohort of nodules. The overall cohort comprised about 57 patients with pulmonary nodules who underwent surgical resection. The sample size was set by how many specimens were available, not by a prior power calculation. The study used immune gene expression, TCR sequencing and multiplex immunofluorescence to profile the immune contexture of lung adenocarcinoma precursors and invasive adenocarcinoma. POLYSOLVER was used to infer Class I HLA alleles from exome data, while LOHHLA was used to detect allele-specific HLA loss. The study reported that some 100 samples were used for TCR sequencing. TCR sequencing data were obtained from about 46 patients. Paper-wide results and their limitations: Because all patients were from Japan and China, applicability to Western populations was uncertain. The findings reflected association rather than direct causation, and larger cohorts with long-term follow-up and longitudinal biopsies were considered necessary. Normal lung had the highest top T cell clone frequencies, which appeared to decline progressively from AAH through AIS, MIA and invasive adenocarcinoma. T cell clonality was highest in KRAS-mutant nodules compared with EGFR-mutant or double wild-type lesions. The highest clonality was observed in normal lung, whereas higher T cell density and diversity but lower clonality appeared to be present in later-stage lesions.

The patients had resection in Japan or China between about 2013 and 2017. Two lung cancer pathologists independently confirmed the histologic diagnosis of each case on H&E slides. Macro-dissection after pathologic assessment enriched premalignant or tumor cells for nucleic acid extraction. FFPE tissue was used for DNA isolation with the AllPrep DNA/RNA FFPE Kit. The material sequenced was FFPE minimally invasive lung adenocarcinoma tissue. The cell subset or site label, as the study defines it: micro-invasive lung adenocarcinoma (MIA). The sequence is built from TRBV5-1 and TRBJ1-1; TRBD1 agrees with 9 junctional bases. This receptor was taken from a person between 70 and 80 years old with lung adenocarcinoma. The DNA is TGCGCCAGCAGCCGGGACAGGGACGGCACTGAAGCTTTCTTT. Its protein is CASSRDRDGTEAFF.